This TCR beta chain came from a study of control samples from healthy donors and cancer patients. Repertoires were generated with immunoSEQ multiplex PCR, while TCRdb's copy carries only in-frame clones and drops some. The sample holds fewer than 150,000 clones, about 91% seen once. The CDR3 extends over 14 amino acids. Per germline, CDR1 MGHRA and CDR2 YSYEKL. With V trimmed by 6 bases and J by 7 bases, 4 bases remained unmatched. The specimen sequenced was blood. This receptor was obtained from a man aged 18 to 29 in good health. The chain links TRBV4-1 to TRBJ2-1; TRBD1 matches at 12 bases. The CDR3 sequence is CASSQGQGANEQFF. The CDR3 DNA reads TGCGCCAGCAGTCAGGGACAGGGGGCGAATGAGCAGTTCTTC.